This T cell receptor (beta chain) is drawn from a study of neoadjuvant anti-PD-1 for oral cavity cancer. Germline loops: CDR1 MNHEY, CDR2 SVGAGI. The CDR3 covers 14 residues. The J segment lost 0 bases and the V segment lost 10 bases, leaving 8 bases of the junction unmatched. The time point is: after neoadjuvant nivolumab, at surgical resection. PBMCs were not maintained or expanded in culture before analysis. The protocol was immunoSEQ multiplex PCR, while the TCRdb copy is restricted to in-frame clones and leaves out a portion. Of roughly 13,000 clones listed, just under 70% are singletons. The sample consisted of PBMCs, taken after nivolumab (anti-PD-1) treatment. The gene calls are TRBV6-5 and TRBJ1-2; 7 nucleotides line up with TRBD1. This receptor was identified in a person between 40 and 80 years old with oral cavity squamous cell carcinoma. Written as DNA, the CDR3 is TGTGCCATCAAGGAGGGGGCAGCTAACTATGGCTACACCTTC. Translation: CAIKEGAANYGYTF.